This record concerns one T cell receptor beta chain sequence. CDR1 is SGHTA and CDR2 is FQGNSA in the germline V gene. The CDR3 has 13 amino acids. Trimming left V 1 base short and J 9 bases short, with 12 bases between. The record originates from a study of blood T cell repertoires in COVID-19. Study as a whole: Sites in the United States, Italy and Spain provided acute and convalescent COVID-19 samples. PBMCs, B-cell-depleted T cells, or T cells provided the cDNA or gDNA that made up the material.

Under the authors' procedure: Amplification of reference gene primers was used by the study to estimate nucleated cell counts. Method: immunoSEQ multiplex PCR; TCRdb's copy keeps in-frame clones and lacks some. V and J calls and clone size follow that table, whereas D and trimming were derived from the DNA. Of 300,000 or so clones listed, 85% are singletons. This chain joins TRBV7-2 and TRBJ1-1; D may be TRBD1 (5 bases). Sequenced input: peripheral blood. The clonotype originates from a woman aged 45-60 years with active or convalescent COVID-19. In nucleotides, the CDR3 is TGTGCCAGCAGCTTAGGGGGGGTGCATCAAGCTTTCTTT. It translates to CASSLGGVHQAFF.